These 14 T cell receptor beta chains came from one sample sequenced in a study of OX40 agonist ivuxolimab in advanced cancers. The data were produced by immunoSEQ multiplex PCR, yet TCRdb's version contains in-frame clones alone and is incomplete. The table has tens of thousands of clones, around 86% seen once. The sample consisted of CD4+ or CD8+ T cells sorted from blood, taken in a trial of the OX40 agonist ivuxolimab. The receptor set was obtained from an adult with an advanced solid tumor such as melanoma, head and neck, liver or kidney cancer.

This chain links TRBV6-1 with TRBJ2-5; TRBD2 is a possible D gene (6 bases). The CDR3 loop spans 13 amino acids. V gave up 5 bases and J gave up 5 bases, with 12 bases separating them. Germline V gene data show CDR1 as MNHNS and CDR2 as SASEGT. CDR3 residues: CASSWSSGETQYF. The DNA of the CDR3 is TGTGCCAGCAGTTGGTCCAGCGGGGAGACCCAGTACTTC.

The genes are TRBV5-1 and TRBJ1-2; D possibly corresponds to TRBD1 (6 bases). CDR3 length: 15 residues. V dropped 3 bases and J dropped 10 bases, with 22 bases sitting between them. From germline, CDR1 is SGHRS and CDR2 YFSETQ. The CDR3 loop is CASSSGGGNHEDYTF. CDR3 DNA sequence: TGCGCCAGCAGCTCCGGGGGGGGCAATCACGAGGACTACACCTTC.

The chain has TRBV10-3 and TRBJ2-2; TRBD2 is a possible D gene (6 bases). Trimming took off 3 bases at V and 5 bases at J, with 13 bases between the two ends. CDR1 and CDR2 (germline): ENHRY, SYGVKD. The CDR3 is 15 amino acids. DNA of the CDR3: TGTGCCATCAGTGAATGGAGGGCTGAGACCGGGGAGCTGTTTTTT. As protein: CAISEWRAETGELFF.

The V and J genes are TRBV6-6 and TRBJ2-5; a possible D gene is TRBD2 (6 bases). Germline CDR1 MNHNY, CDR2 SVGAGI (reference sequence). CDR3 length: 15 residues. Trimming removed 2 bases at V and 4 bases at J, with 14 bases between. This CDR3 reads CASSYQGVSGETQYF. DNA of the CDR3: TGTGCCAGCAGTTACCAAGGGGTTAGCGGAGAGACCCAGTACTTC.

The chain is built from TRBV5-1 and TRBJ1-5, with D possibly TRBD1 on 5 matching bases. The V and J ends lost 0 bases and 6 bases respectively, with 7 bases between them. The CDR3 runs 13 residues. Germline CDR1 is SGHRS and CDR2 is YFSETQ. The CDR3 nucleotides are TGCGCCAGCAGCTTGGACGGGGGTCAGCCCCAGCATTTT. Translating gives CASSLDGGQPQHF.

The chain carries TRBV5-1 and TRBJ2-5, with 9 bases that match TRBD2. The better agreement between TRBJ2-7 and the DNA end casts doubt on the J call. The germline CDR1 and CDR2 sequences are SGHRS and YFSETQ. The CDR3 contains 14 residues. DNA of the CDR3: TGCGCCAGCAGCTTTAGCGGGGGCGCCTACGAGCAGTACTTC. Translation gives CASSFSGGAYEQYF.

This clone is classed as medium-sized. The genes are TRBV19 and TRBJ1-2; unclear D gene. The ends were cut back, 0 bases at V and 8 bases at J, with 13 bases in the middle. This CDR3 spans 14 amino acids. Germline assignment: CDR1 LNHDA and CDR2 SQIVND (reference sequence). The CDR3 loop reads CASSIDPGRRGYTF. In DNA form, the CDR3 reads TGTGCCAGTAGTATAGATCCGGGCCGTCGGGGCTACACCTTC.

The chain uses TRBV19 and TRBJ1-2; D gene ambiguous. This CDR3 comprises 15 residues. Germline CDR1 and CDR2: LNHDA and SQIVND (reference sequence). Trimming shortened V by 3 bases and J by 0 bases, and 11 bases separated the two germline ends. CDR3 in DNA: TGTGCCAGTAGTATTATCACAGCGACTAACTATGGCTACACCTTC. It translates to CASSIITATNYGYTF.

This chain uses TRBV2 with TRBJ2-5, with D perhaps matching TRBD2 (5 bases). V was clipped by 6 bases and J by 2 bases, with 10 bases between them. The CDR3 runs 13 residues. Per germline, CDR1 SNHLY and CDR2 FYNNEI. The CDR3 sequence: CASRDWHQETQYF. CDR3 in DNA: TGTGCCAGCAGGGACTGGCATCAAGAGACCCAGTACTTC.

In this sample, this clone turned up once. V gene TRBV4-2 combines with J gene TRBJ2-5; TRBD2 matches at 8 bases. Trimming removed 1 base from V and 4 bases from J; junction bases left unmatched: 8. The CDR3 spans 16 residues. CDR1 is LGHNA, CDR2 YNFKEQ, per germline. The CDR3 nucleotides read TGTGCCAGCAGCCAAGTAAGGTTCACTAGCGGAGAGACCCAGTACTTC. Encoded protein: CASSQVRFTSGETQYF.

V usage is TRBV7-2 and J usage is TRBJ1-2; D is possibly TRBD1 (6 bases). V lost 0 bases, J lost 2 bases, and 13 bases lay in between. CDR3 length equals 16 residues. CDR1 SGHTA and CDR2 FQGNSA come from the germline V gene. The CDR3 nucleotides are TGTGCCAGCAGCTTAGCCTCGGGGACATTAAACTATGGCTACACCTTC. Translated, it gives CASSLASGTLNYGYTF.

The chain employs TRBV5-1 and TRBJ2-7, with D tentatively TRBD1 or TRBD2 (5 bases each). There are 15 residues in the CDR3. V lost 0 bases to trimming and J lost 2 bases, with 12 bases between them. CDR1 and CDR2 from the germline V gene are SGHRS and YFSETQ. The CDR3 reads CASSLAWDGAYEQYF. As DNA, the CDR3 is TGCGCCAGCAGCTTGGCATGGGACGGTGCCTACGAGCAGTACTTC.

The V call is TRBV27, the J call TRBJ2-7; TRBD2 matches at 7 bases. The CDR3 length is 14 residues. The V gene end was trimmed by 4 bases and the J gene end by 2 bases; junction bases not matched to a gene: 5. Germline values: CDR1 MNHEY, CDR2 SMNVEV (reference sequence). The CDR3 DNA is TGTGCCAGCAGTTCCACTGGACTAGCCTACGAGCAGTACTTC. Protein: CASSSTGLAYEQYF.

J is TRBJ2-5 and V is TRBV10-2; weak D call: TRBD1 (6 bases). With 6 bases removed from V and 2 bases from J, the gap between germline ends came to 13 bases. Per germline, CDR1 WSHSY and CDR2 SAAADI. The CDR3 sequence is 14 residues long. CDR3 sequence: CASRRTRGQETQYF. The CDR3 DNA is TGCGCCAGCAGACGCACTAGGGGGCAAGAGACCCAGTACTTC.